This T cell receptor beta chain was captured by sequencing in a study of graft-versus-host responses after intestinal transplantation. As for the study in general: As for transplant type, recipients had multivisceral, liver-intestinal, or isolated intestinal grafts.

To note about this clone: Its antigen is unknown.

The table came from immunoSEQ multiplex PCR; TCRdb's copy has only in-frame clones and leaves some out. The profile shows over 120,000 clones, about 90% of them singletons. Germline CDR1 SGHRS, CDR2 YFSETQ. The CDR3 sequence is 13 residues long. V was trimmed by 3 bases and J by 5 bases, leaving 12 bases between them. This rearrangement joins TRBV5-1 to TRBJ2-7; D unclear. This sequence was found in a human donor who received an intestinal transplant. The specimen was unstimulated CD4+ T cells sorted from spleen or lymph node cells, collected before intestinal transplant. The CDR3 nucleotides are TGCGCCAGCAGCTCTCGGCCACGGGACGAGCAGTACTTC. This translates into CASSSRPRDEQYF.